Here is one TCR beta chain with its context. Its cognate antigen is unknown. CD45RO-negative, CCR7-positively selected cells formed the naive CD8 fraction, excluding terminally differentiated effector memory CD45RA+ cells. Adults of Caucasian background living in Nashville, Tennessee made up all donors. Clones were read by immunoSEQ multiplex PCR, and TCRdb kept only the in-frame ones, dropping some. This repertoire shows hundreds of thousands of clones, approximately 95% found once; its top ten account for 0.11%. This entry belongs to a study of shared clonotypes between healthy human individuals. Study-level information: Three CD4 naive, three CD4 memory, two CD8 naive and one CD8 memory plate were used per donor. Study-level results: Although depth was large, rarefaction showed that sequencing of the sorted subsets was incomplete.

The CDR3 consists of 14 residues. Germline V gives CDR1 MNHEY, CDR2 SMNVEV (reference sequence). Deletions cut 5 bases from V and 7 bases from J, with 12 bases between. The gene calls are TRBV27 and TRBJ1-6; D gene unclear. The clonotype was recovered from a woman aged 25 to 39 in good health. Sequencing was carried out using naive CD8+ T cells sorted from blood. The CDR3, as DNA: TGTGCCAGCAGTCCACTCGGGGAGAATTCACCCCTCCACTTT. Translation: CASSPLGENSPLHF.